The 5 T cell receptor beta chains reported below all come from one sample, sequenced in a study of STAT5B mutations in CD4+ large granular lymphocyte leukemia (dated by TCRdb to about 2022). The method was the immunoSEQ multiplex PCR assay. This immuneACCESS table, as held by TCRdb, lists in-frame sequences with V and J called but not all clones. Of the missing ones, under half trace to an unresolved V gene in checked studies; the others have no known cause. In this sample the table shows 35,000 to 40,000 clones, about four fifths of which occur a single time. Of the sample, 0.45% to 0.55% is held by the ten largest clones. Sequenced material: CD4+ T cells from blood buffy coats. The receptors were sampled from a human donor in good health.

The J gene is TRBJ2-7, the V gene TRBV15; tentative D call: TRBD2 (6 bases). The V end was cut by 1 base, the J end by 5 bases, with 15 bases between. This CDR3 comprises 15 residues. Germline V gene sequence: CDR1 LNHNV, CDR2 YYDKDF (reference sequence). The CDR3 spells CATSRGGEGYDEQYF. The CDR3 DNA reads as TGTGCCACCAGCAGAGGGGGGGAAGGGTACGACGAGCAGTACTTC.

The chain recombines TRBV5-3 with TRBJ2-1, with 8 bases matching TRBD1. TRBV5-3 is annotated as an ORF whose role is uncertain. The CDR3 is made up of 14 amino acids. V lost 7 bases and J lost 6; bases outside the gene matches: 9. This CDR3 is CARDRGSVRNEQFF. Here the CDR3 DNA reads TGTGCCAGAGACAGGGGATCGGTTCGCAATGAGCAGTTCTTC.

The chain uses TRBV9 and TRBJ2-3; the D gene could be TRBD1 or TRBD2 (5 bases each). The V gene lost 2 bases and the J gene lost 7 bases, with 17 bases spanning the gap. The CDR3 is 15 amino acids. Germline V CDR1 and CDR2: SGDLS, YYNGEE. CDR3 amino acids: CASSVVSGGGHTQYF. The CDR3 DNA sequence: TGTGCCAGCAGCGTCGTAAGCGGTGGGGGACATACGCAGTATTTT.

The rearrangement uses TRBV2 and TRBJ2-2; 11 bases align to TRBD1. The CDR3 spans 14 residues. Germline V gene sequence: CDR1 SNHLY, CDR2 FYNNEI. J was trimmed by 6 bases and V by 6 bases; bases with no gene match: 3. CDR3: CASSRDRGAGELFF. The CDR3 DNA reads as TGTGCCAGCAGCCGGGACAGGGGGGCCGGGGAGCTGTTTTTT.

This clone was seen only once. This chain links TRBV12-5 with TRBJ2-3; 10 nucleotides agree with TRBD2. This CDR3 region has 14 residues. CDR1 and CDR2 from the germline V gene are LGHNT and FRNRAP. V lost 7 bases, J lost 1 base, and 2 bases stayed unmatched. CDR3 sequence reads: CASAGTSGTDTQYF. For the CDR3, the DNA is TGTGCTAGTGCCGGGACTAGCGGCACAGATACGCAGTATTTT.